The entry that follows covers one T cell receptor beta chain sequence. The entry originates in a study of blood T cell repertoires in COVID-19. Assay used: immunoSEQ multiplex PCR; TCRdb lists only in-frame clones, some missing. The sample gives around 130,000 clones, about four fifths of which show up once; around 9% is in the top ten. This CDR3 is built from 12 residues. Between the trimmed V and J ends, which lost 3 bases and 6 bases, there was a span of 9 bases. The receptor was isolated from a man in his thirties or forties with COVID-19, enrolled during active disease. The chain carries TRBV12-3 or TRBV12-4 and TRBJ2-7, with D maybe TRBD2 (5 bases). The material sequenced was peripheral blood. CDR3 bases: TGTGCCAGCAGTTTGCCGGGGTCCGAGCAGTACTTC. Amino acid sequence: CASSLPGSEQYF.